The clone carrying this TCR beta chain came up many times. Its matching antigen is unknown. Trimming took off 0 bases at V and 12 bases at J, with 14 bases between the two ends. CDR1 and CDR2 from the germline V gene are MGHRA and YSYEKL. The CDR3 sequence is 14 residues long. Unique molecular identifier tags were affixed to discrete cDNA molecules. TCRdb independently ran MiXCR on the 5' RACE reads; one entry per CDR3 protein. The data contain 60,000 to 65,000 distinct CDR3 sequences, approximately 9.3% of them singletons. The record originates from a study of early T cells in non-severe SARS-CoV-2 infection. Study-level information: Bulk RNA isolated from unsorted whole blood underwent sequencing; chains were not paired. Findings of the study overall: Anti-spike CD8 responses were favored in VDJdb matching, and private and CD4 specificities were missed.

V and J are TRBV4-1 and TRBJ1-4; the D gene is possibly TRBD1 (5 bases). Sample: whole blood. The sequence was obtained from an adult who was a healthcare worker with PCR-confirmed SARS-CoV-2 infection or an uninfected control (not recorded which). The DNA for the CDR3 is TGCGCCAGCAGCCAAGATCCCCATTTGGGGGAACTGTTTTTT. Translated: CASSQDPHLGELFF.